This T cell receptor beta chain derives from a study of T cell responses to AZD1222 COVID-19 vaccine (dated by TCRdb to the early 2020s). With respect to the entire study: A total of more than 230 trial participants underwent TCR sequencing, of whom some 210 received two doses of AZD1222 and approximately 25 received two doses of the MenACWY control vaccine. Trial participants were enrolled by age into 18-55, 56-69 and 70-plus year subgroups, with about 150, 28 and 57 TCR-sequenced participants respectively.

CDR1 and CDR2 are read off the germline V gene as SGHVS and FQNEAQ. The CDR3 sequence holds 15 residues, the cysteine and phenylalanine included. The CDR3 DNA has 45 bases and is translated from base 1. The V and J ends are trimmed by 0 bases and 3 bases, leaving 12 bases between them. The intended sense of this specimen's time point label: about 28 days (+/-7) after the second vaccine dose. AZD1222 recipients given second doses at about 4 weeks or at about 12 weeks were pooled, since spike-specific TCR depth and breadth were not found to differ between the two schedules. Vaccinee samples came from UK trials COV001 and COV002, including a single-blind randomized controlled phase 2/3 trial of AZD1222 (ChAdOx1 nCoV-19) in healthy adults. Trial participant PBMC samples were collected at day 0 and day 28 after the second dose for TCRbeta chain sequencing. The paper's findings and limits, for the study overall: Conclusions about previously exposed vaccinees are limited because only six or seven AZD1222 recipients were SARS-CoV-2 seropositive at baseline. The 56-69-year group was small, and its depth increase did not reach significance, likely because of low power. No day 14 peak-response samples were available, so repertoires were characterized only after the peak T cell response. Reportedly, close to half of the unique spike-specific TCRs recognized epitopes lying outside the regions that are mutated in the B.1.351 and B.1.1.7 variants. Spike-specific TCR breadth and depth rose significantly after two AZD1222 doses compared with day 0 and with MenACWY recipients. Participants were mostly white British and included more females than males, and it was suggested by the authors that clonal diversity may have been underestimated. The whole spike protein was spanned by vaccine-associated CD4 TCRs, and dominant responses were seen in regions 160-218 and 743-854.

Details on this clone: Its target antigen remains unknown. No much larger clone exists at a distance of one base, and base qualities are not known.

The CDR3 regions of human TCRbeta chains were analyzed by immunosequencing. Concerning the study's data processing: Repertoire TCRs were matched against a reference library of SARS-CoV-2-specific TCRs generated with the MIRA antigen-specificity platform. Breadth was defined as the fraction of unique TCRs that were SARS-CoV-2-associated, and depth was defined as the fraction of total T cells that were SARS-CoV-2-associated. Using the MIRA data, each spike-specific TCR was mapped to the spike region that the TCR reacts to and placed in a CD4 or CD8 class. Log10-transformed breadth and depth values were compared by one-way ANOVA with Sidak's multiple comparisons tests. Held by TCRdb, this immuneACCESS table contains in-frame sequences only and omits some clones. Under half of the omission traces to an unresolved V gene where checked; the cause of the rest is unknown. The D gene and trimming were derived from the DNA, and the V and J assignments and clone size from that table. In all, the sample holds around 81,000 clones, and 80% to 95% of those were seen once. The ten largest account for about 8% of the sample.

In this chain, TRBV7-8 is recombined with TRBJ2-7; TRBD1 is perhaps the D gene, given 5 matching bases. Material: peripheral blood, obtained 28 days after the second AZD1222 dose. This sequence was found in an adult who received the AZD1222 COVID-19 vaccine. Here is the DNA: TGTGCCAGCAGCTTAGCGCTTGGACAAAACTACGAGCAGTACTTC. Its product reads: CASSLALGQNYEQYF.